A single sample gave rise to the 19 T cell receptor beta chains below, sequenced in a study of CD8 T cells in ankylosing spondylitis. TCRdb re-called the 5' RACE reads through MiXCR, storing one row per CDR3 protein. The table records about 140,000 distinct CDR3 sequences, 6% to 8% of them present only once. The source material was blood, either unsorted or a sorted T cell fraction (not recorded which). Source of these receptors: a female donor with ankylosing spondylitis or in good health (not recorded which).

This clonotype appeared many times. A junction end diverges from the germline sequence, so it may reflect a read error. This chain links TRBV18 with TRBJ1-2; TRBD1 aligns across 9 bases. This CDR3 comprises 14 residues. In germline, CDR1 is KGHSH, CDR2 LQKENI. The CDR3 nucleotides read TGTGCCAGCTCACCAGCCGGGACAGGGCAGCCCTTGCTCTTC. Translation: CASSPAGTGQPLLF.

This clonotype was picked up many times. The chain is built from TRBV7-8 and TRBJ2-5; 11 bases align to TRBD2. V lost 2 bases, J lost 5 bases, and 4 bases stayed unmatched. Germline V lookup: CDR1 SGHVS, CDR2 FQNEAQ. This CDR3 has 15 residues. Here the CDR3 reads CASSLSSGGWETQYF. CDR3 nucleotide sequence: TGTGCCAGCAGCTTATCTAGCGGGGGGTGGGAGACCCAGTACTTC. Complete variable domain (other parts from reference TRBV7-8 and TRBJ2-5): GAGVSQSPRYKVAKRGQDVALRCDPISGHVSLFWYQQALGQGPEFLTYFQNEAQLDKSGLPSDRFFAERPEGSVSTLKIQRTQQEDSAVYLCASSLSSGGWETQYFGPGTRLLVL.

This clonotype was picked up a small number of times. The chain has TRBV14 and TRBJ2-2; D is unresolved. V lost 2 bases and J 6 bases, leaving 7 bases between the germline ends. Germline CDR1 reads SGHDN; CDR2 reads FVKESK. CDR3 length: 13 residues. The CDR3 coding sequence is TGTGCCAGCAGCCAAAGACGGGCCGGGGAGCTGTTTTTT. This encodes CASSQRRAGELFF.

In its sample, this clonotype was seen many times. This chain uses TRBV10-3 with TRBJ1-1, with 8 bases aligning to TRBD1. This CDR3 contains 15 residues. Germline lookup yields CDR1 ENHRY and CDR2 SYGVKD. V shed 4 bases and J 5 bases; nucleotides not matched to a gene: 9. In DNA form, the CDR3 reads TGTGCCATCAGTGGGGCGACAGGGGACGGGACTGAAGCTTTCTTT. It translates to CAISGATGDGTEAFF.

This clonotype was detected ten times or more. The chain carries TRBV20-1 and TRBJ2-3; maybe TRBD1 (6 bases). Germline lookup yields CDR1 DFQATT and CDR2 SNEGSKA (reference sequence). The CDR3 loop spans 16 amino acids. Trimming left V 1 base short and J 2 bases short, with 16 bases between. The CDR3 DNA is TGCAGTGCTAGAGGGTTGTACAGGGCCAACACAGATACGCAGTATTTT. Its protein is CSARGLYRANTDTQYF.

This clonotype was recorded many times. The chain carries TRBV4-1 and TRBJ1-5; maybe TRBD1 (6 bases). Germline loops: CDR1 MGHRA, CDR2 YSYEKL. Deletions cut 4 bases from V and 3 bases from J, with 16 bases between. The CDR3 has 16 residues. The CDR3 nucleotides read TGCGCCAGCAGCCCCCTAGACAGGTGGGACAATCAGCCCCAGCATTTT. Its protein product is CASSPLDRWDNQPQHF.

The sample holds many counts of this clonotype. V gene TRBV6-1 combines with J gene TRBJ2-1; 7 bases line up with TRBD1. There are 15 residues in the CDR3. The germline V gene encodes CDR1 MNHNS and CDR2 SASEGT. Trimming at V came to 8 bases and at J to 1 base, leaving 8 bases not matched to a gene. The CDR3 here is CASGVQGRSYNEQFF. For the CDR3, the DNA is TGTGCCAGCGGGGTACAGGGGCGATCCTACAATGAGCAGTTCTTC.

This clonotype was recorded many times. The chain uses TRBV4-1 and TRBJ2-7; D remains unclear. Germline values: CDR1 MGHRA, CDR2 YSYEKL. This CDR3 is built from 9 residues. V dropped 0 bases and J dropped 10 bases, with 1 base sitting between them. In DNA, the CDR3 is TGCGCCAGCAGCCAAGATCAGTACTTC. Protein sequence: CASSQDQYF.

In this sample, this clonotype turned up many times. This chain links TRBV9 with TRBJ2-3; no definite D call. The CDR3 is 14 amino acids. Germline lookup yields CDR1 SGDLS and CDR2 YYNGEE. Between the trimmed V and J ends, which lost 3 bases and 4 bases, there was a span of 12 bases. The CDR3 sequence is CASSETPWADTQYF. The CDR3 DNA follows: TGTGCCAGCAGCGAGACGCCTTGGGCAGATACGCAGTATTTT.

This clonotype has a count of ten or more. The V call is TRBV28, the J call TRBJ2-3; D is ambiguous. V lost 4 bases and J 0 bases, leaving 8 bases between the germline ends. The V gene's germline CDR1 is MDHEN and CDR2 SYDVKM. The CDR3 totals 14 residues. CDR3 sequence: CASSYQPSTDTQYF. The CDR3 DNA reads TGTGCCAGCAGTTATCAGCCCAGCACAGATACGCAGTATTTT.

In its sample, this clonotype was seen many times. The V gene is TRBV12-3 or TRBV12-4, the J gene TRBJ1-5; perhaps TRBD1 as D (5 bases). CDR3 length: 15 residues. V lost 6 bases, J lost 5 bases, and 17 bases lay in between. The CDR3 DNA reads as TGTGCCAGCAGCTCGGGACTCCTAAGGGATCAGCCCCAGCATTTT. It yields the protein CASSSGLLRDQPQHF.

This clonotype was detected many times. The CDR3 region is CASSRPSGFYEQYF. In nucleotides, the CDR3 is TGTGCCAGCAGTAGGCCTAGCGGATTCTACGAGCAGTACTTC. The chain combines TRBV6-2 or TRBV6-3 with TRBJ2-7, with 7 bases that match TRBD2. J was trimmed by 3 bases and V by 5 bases; bases with no gene match: 7. Germline V gene lookup returns CDR1 MNHEY and CDR2 SVGEGT. The CDR3 has 14 amino acids.

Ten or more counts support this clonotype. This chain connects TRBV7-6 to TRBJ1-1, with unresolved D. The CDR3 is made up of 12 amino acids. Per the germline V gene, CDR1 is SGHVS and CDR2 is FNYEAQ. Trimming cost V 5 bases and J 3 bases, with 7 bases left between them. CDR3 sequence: CASSPEDTEAFF. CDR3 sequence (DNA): TGTGCCAGCAGCCCGGAGGACACTGAAGCTTTCTTT.

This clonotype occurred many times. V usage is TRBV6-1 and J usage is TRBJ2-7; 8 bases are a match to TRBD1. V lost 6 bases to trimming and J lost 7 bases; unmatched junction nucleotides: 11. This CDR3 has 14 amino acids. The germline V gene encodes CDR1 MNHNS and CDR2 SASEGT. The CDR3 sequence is CASSPGTGHWEQYF. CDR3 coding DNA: TGTGCCAGCAGCCCCGGGACAGGCCATTGGGAGCAGTACTTC.

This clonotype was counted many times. The CDR3 region has the DNA TGTGCCAGCAGTTTCGAATCAGCCTACAATGAGCAGTTCTTC. It encodes CASSFESAYNEQFF. V gene TRBV28 combines with J gene TRBJ2-1; D is undetermined. This CDR3 has 14 amino acids. V was cut by 3 bases and J by 2 bases, with 8 bases left in between. Germline V gene sequence: CDR1 MDHEN, CDR2 SYDVKM.

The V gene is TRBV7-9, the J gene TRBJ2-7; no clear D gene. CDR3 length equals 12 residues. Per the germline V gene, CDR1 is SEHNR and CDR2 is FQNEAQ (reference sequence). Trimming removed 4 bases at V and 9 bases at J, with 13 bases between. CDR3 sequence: CASSSQLTGQYF. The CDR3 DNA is TGTGCCAGCAGCTCACAATTGACGGGGCAGTACTTC.

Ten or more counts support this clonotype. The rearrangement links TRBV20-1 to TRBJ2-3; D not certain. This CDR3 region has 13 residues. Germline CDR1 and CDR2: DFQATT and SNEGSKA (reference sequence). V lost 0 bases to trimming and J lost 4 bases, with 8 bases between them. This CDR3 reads CSAREPLADTQYF. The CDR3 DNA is TGCAGTGCTAGAGAACCTCTAGCAGATACGCAGTATTTT.

The DNA of the CDR3 is TGTGCCAGCAGCTTAGTGTCTGGCGGGGGTTACAATGAGCAGTTCTTC. Protein: CASSLVSGGGYNEQFF. The rearrangement joins TRBV7-4 to TRBJ2-1; 7 bases map to TRBD2. Losses at the gene ends were 1 base for V and 4 bases for J; bases not matched to a gene: 7. The V gene's germline CDR1 is SGHVT and CDR2 SQSDAQ. This CDR3 comprises 16 residues.

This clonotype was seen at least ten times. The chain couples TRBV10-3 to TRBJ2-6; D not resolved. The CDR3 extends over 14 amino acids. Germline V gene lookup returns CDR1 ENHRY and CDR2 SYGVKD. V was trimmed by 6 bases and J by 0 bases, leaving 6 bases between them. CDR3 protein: CAISPVSGANVLTF. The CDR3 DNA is TGTGCCATCAGCCCCGTCTCTGGGGCCAACGTCCTGACTTTC.